The 23 T cell receptor beta chains given below trace back to one sample, sequenced in a study of CD8 T cells in Susac syndrome. Reverse transcription of roughly 0.45 to 1 ug RNA was performed with random hexamers. MiXCR, run by TCRdb on the immunoSEQ multiplex PCR reads, gives a single entry per CDR3 protein. The repertoire holds roughly 120,000 distinct CDR3 sequences, with roughly 94% as singletons. Input material: CD4+ T cells from PBMCs. These TCRs come from a human donor with multiple sclerosis.

The chain combines TRBV12-3 or TRBV12-4 with TRBJ1-3; TRBD1 is a possible D gene (5 bases). This CDR3 is built from 14 residues. Trimming cost V 3 bases and J 4 bases, with 10 bases left between them. The CDR3 DNA follows: TGTGCCAGCAGTTTTCAGGGACCGGGAAACACCATATATTTT. Translated, it gives CASSFQGPGNTIYF.

V usage is TRBV12-3 or TRBV12-4 and J usage is TRBJ2-3; the D is unclear. There are 13 residues in the CDR3. The V gene lost 3 bases and the J gene lost 3 bases, with 7 bases spanning the gap. The CDR3: CASSLRWTDTQYF. The CDR3, as DNA: TGTGCCAGCAGTTTGAGGTGGACAGATACGCAGTATTTT.

CDR3 in DNA: TGCAGTGCTAGAGTAGTGGAGGGTAGCAATCAGCCCCAGCATTTT. Translation: CSARVVEGSNQPQHF. The chain employs TRBV20-1 and TRBJ1-5; no clear D gene. This CDR3 comprises 15 residues. V lost 1 base and J lost 0, with 10 bases in between. The V gene's germline CDR1 is DFQATT and CDR2 SNEGSKA (reference sequence).

The chain links TRBV6-1 to TRBJ1-1; D call uncertain. This CDR3 has 14 residues. Germline assignment: CDR1 MNHNS and CDR2 SASEGT. V lost 8 bases and J 1 base, leaving 14 bases between the germline ends. CDR3 DNA: TGTGCCAGCCTTGAAGGGCGCCGGAACACTGAAGCTTTCTTT. Protein: CASLEGRRNTEAFF.

This chain joins TRBV2 and TRBJ1-4; possible D gene TRBD1, 5 bases. The CDR3 extends over 13 amino acids. CDR1 is SNHLY and CDR2 is FYNNEI in the germline V gene. Trimming removed 6 bases from V and 5 bases from J, with 10 bases in between. The CDR3 protein is CASRAGWNEKLFF. In nucleotides, the CDR3 is TGTGCCAGCAGGGCAGGGTGGAATGAAAAACTGTTTTTT.

This chain links TRBV5-1 with TRBJ2-1, with 8 bases lining up with TRBD2. V trimming: 2 bases; J trimming: 5 bases; junction bases outside the gene matches: 6. The V gene's germline CDR1 is SGHRS and CDR2 YFSETQ. The CDR3 extends over 15 amino acids. In DNA, the CDR3 is TGCGCCAGCAGCTTTTTTAGCGGGGCGAACAATGAGCAGTTCTTC. Residues: CASSFFSGANNEQFF.

The genes are TRBV7-6 and TRBJ2-5; TRBD1 aligns across 7 bases. CDR1 and CDR2 from the germline V gene are SGHVS and FNYEAQ. V lost 1 base and J lost 10; bases outside the gene matches: 9. This CDR3 has 14 amino acids. CDR3 DNA: TGTGCCAGCAGCTTAGTAGAGGGGGCCGCGGACCAGTACTTC. Translating gives CASSLVEGAADQYF.

CDR3 coding DNA: TGTGCCAGCAGTTACTGGGGAGGGGCCTTCTCTGGAAACACCATATATTTT. Protein sequence: CASSYWGGAFSGNTIYF. The chain combines TRBV6-5 with TRBJ1-3; the D gene is possibly TRBD1 (5 bases). Looked up from germline, CDR1 is MNHEY and CDR2 is SVGAGI. V lost 1 base, J lost 0 bases, and 13 bases lay in between. The CDR3 length is 17 residues.

V gene TRBV11-1 combines with J gene TRBJ2-3; 7 bases agree with TRBD1. The trim removed 5 bases at V and 1 base at J, leaving 3 bases unmatched. The CDR3 has 14 residues. The germline CDR1 and CDR2 sequences are SGHAT and FQDESV (reference sequence). The CDR3 nucleotides read TGTGCCAGCAGCGCCGGGACAGGCACAGATACGCAGTATTTT. This codes for CASSAGTGTDTQYF.

The V and J genes are TRBV6-5 and TRBJ1-2; D remains unclear. The CDR3 totals 15 residues. V shed 5 bases and J shed 2 bases, with 15 bases lying between them. Germline loops: CDR1 MNHEY, CDR2 SVGAGI. The CDR3 DNA is TGTGCCAGCAGTCCCTCTCAAACAGCCAACTATGGCTACACCTTC. Encoded protein: CASSPSQTANYGYTF.

The chain links TRBV7-2 to TRBJ1-1; 8 positions match TRBD1. The CDR3 extends over 14 amino acids. The ends lost 5 bases at V and 7 bases at J; junction bases unmatched: 9. The germline V gene has CDR1 SGHTA and CDR2 FQGNSA. The CDR3 coding sequence is TGTGCCAGCAGCCCCCACGGGACAGGCCTTGAAGCTTTCTTT. Amino acid sequence: CASSPHGTGLEAFF.

The sample holds one count of this clonotype. This sequence joins TRBV7-3 and TRBJ2-2, with TRBD1 identical over 10 bases. J lost 4 bases, V lost 6 bases, and 8 bases had no gene match. CDR3 length: 16 amino acids. Germline V gene sequence: CDR1 SGHTA, CDR2 FQGTGA. This CDR3 reads CASSLGGQGFTGELFF. In DNA, the CDR3 is TGTGCCAGCAGTTTAGGGGGACAGGGGTTCACCGGGGAGCTGTTTTTT. The entire variable domain, with the rest obtained from reference TRBV7-3 and TRBJ2-2, is as follows: GAGVSQTPSNKVTEKGKYVELRCDPISGHTALYWYRQSLGQGPEFLIYFQGTGAADDSGLPNDRFFAVRPEGSVSTLKIQRTERGDSAVYLCASSLGGQGFTGELFFGEGSRLTVL.

The chain combines TRBV10-3 with TRBJ1-6, with D unclear. V lost 8 bases and J lost 0, with 5 bases in between. CDR3 length equals 13 residues. The germline V gene has CDR1 ENHRY and CDR2 SYGVKD. The DNA of the CDR3 is TGTGCCATCCTTAGCTCCTATAATTCACCCCTCCACTTT. Translated: CAILSSYNSPLHF.

This chain joins TRBV5-4 and TRBJ2-5; D call uncertain. Germline V gene lookup returns CDR1 SGHNT and CDR2 YYREEE (reference sequence). Trimming removed 1 base from V and 5 bases from J, with 9 bases in between. The CDR3 contains 13 residues. The CDR3 nucleotides read TGTGCCAGCAGCTTGAGTCTAGGCGAGACCCAGTACTTC. This encodes CASSLSLGETQYF.

This chain connects TRBV4-1 to TRBJ2-7; D is uncertain. The CDR3 has 15 amino acids. Germline CDR1 and CDR2: MGHRA and YSYEKL. V was trimmed by 0 bases and J by 7 bases, leaving 16 bases between them. DNA for the CDR3: TGCGCCAGCAGCCAAGATCTGACGGGCCGAAGAGAGCAGTACTTC. This encodes CASSQDLTGRREQYF.

The chain combines TRBV5-1 with TRBJ2-4; D is perhaps TRBD2 (5 bases). This CDR3 comprises 14 residues. CDR1 and CDR2 from the germline V gene are SGHRS and YFSETQ. The V end lost 4 bases, the J end lost 6 bases, and 14 bases lay between the germline ends. DNA of the CDR3: TGCGCCAGCAGCCTGGAGGCGGTGGTAAACATTCAGTACTTC. Translating gives CASSLEAVVNIQYF.

CDR3 sequence: CAWSVPRALYGYTF. CDR3 sequence (DNA): TGTGCCTGGAGTGTACCCAGGGCACTGTATGGCTACACCTTC. The V and J genes are TRBV30 and TRBJ1-2; perhaps TRBD1 as D (5 bases). The CDR3 runs to 14 residues. V lost 0 bases, J lost 5 bases, and 13 bases lay in between. In germline, CDR1 is GTSNPN, CDR2 SVGIG (reference sequence). The variable domain in full, completed from reference TRBV30 and TRBJ1-2, reads SQTIHQWPATLVQPVGSPLSLECTVEGTSNPNLYWYRQAAGRGLQLLFYSVGIGQISSEVPQNLSASRPQDRQFILSSKKLLLSDSGFYLCAWSVPRALYGYTFGSGTRLTVV.

The CDR3 nucleotides are TGTGCCTGGAGTGTACGTCCAGGGCATGAGCAGTTCTTC. Its translation is CAWSVRPGHEQFF. The chain carries TRBV30 and TRBJ2-1; TRBD1 is a possible D gene (5 bases). V was trimmed by 0 bases and J by 8 bases, leaving 11 bases between them. Germline CDR1 reads GTSNPN; CDR2 reads SVGIG (reference sequence). The CDR3 is made up of 13 amino acids.

DNA of the CDR3: TGTGCCAGCAGTGTGGGGGCCTCTGGGGCCAACGTCCTGACTTTC. Protein product: CASSVGASGANVLTF. The chain employs TRBV25-1 and TRBJ2-6; a weak D match, TRBD1 (6 bases). The CDR3 is made up of 15 amino acids. V was cut by 4 bases and J by 0 bases, with 7 bases left in between. CDR1 MGHDK and CDR2 SYGVNS come from the germline V gene.

This chain connects TRBV13 to TRBJ2-7; no reliable D call. This CDR3 is built from 15 residues. Germline CDR1 PRHDT, CDR2 FYEKMQ (reference sequence). The V gene lost 6 bases and the J gene lost 5 bases, with 20 bases spanning the gap. CDR3 coding DNA: TGTGCCAGCAGTTCCCAAAACGCCCCAATCGACGAGCAGTACTTC. Its translation: CASSSQNAPIDEQYF.

The J gene is TRBJ2-7, the V gene TRBV9; D is possibly TRBD2 (6 bases). The germline V and J ends were trimmed by 1 base and 6 bases, with 20 bases remaining between them. The CDR3 loop spans 16 amino acids. Germline loops: CDR1 SGDLS, CDR2 YYNGEE. CDR3 sequence (DNA): TGTGCCAGCAGCGTATCTCCTACCGGGACTTTCGGCGAGCAGTACTTC. Its translation: CASSVSPTGTFGEQYF.

A remark on this clonotype: Given the absence of the conserved phenylalanine or tryptophan at the CDR3 end, a read error is likely. The rearrangement links TRBV11-2 to TRBJ1-2; D perhaps matches TRBD1 (6 bases). V lost 8 bases and J 0 bases, leaving 13 bases between the germline ends. The germline gives CDR1 SGHAT, CDR2 FQNNGV. CDR3 length: 14 residues. The CDR3 sequence: CASRSDRSNYGYTL. The CDR3 nucleotides are TGTGCCAGCCGATCGGACAGATCTAACTATGGCTACACCCTC.

V usage is TRBV20-1 and J usage is TRBJ2-1; the match to TRBD2 covers 9 bases. This CDR3 is 14 amino acids long. CDR1 DFQATT and CDR2 SNEGSKA come from the germline V gene (reference sequence). The V segment lost 5 bases and the J segment 7 bases; nucleotides outside the gene matches: 9. DNA for the CDR3: TGCAGTGCTTCGAGTAGCGGGAGAGGGAATGAGCAGTTCTTC. Amino acid sequence: CSASSSGRGNEQFF.